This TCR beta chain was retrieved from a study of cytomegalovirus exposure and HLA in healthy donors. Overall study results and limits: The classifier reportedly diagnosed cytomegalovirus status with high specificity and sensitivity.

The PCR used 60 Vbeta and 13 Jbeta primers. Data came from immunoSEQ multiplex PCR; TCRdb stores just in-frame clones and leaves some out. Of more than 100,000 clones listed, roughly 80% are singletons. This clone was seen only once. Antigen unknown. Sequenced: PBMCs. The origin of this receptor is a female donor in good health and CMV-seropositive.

In DNA, the CDR3 is TGTGCCAGCAGCTTACGACTAGCGCCCTACAATGAGCAGTTCTTC. This encodes CASSLRLAPYNEQFF. The chain links TRBV7-3 to TRBJ2-1; TRBD2 aligns across 8 bases. J lost 2 bases, V lost 2 bases, and 2 bases had no gene match. Germline V gene lookup returns CDR1 SGHTA and CDR2 FQGTGA. CDR3 length: 15 residues.